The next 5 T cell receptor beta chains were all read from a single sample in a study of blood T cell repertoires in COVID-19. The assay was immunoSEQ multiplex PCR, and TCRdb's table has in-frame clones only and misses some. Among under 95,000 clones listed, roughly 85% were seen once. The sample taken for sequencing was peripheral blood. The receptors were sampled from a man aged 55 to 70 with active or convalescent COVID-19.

CDR3 protein: CASSLAGGRTDTQYF. The CDR3 nucleotides read TGTGCCAGCAGCCTAGCGGGGGGACGCACAGATACGCAGTATTTT. The chain combines TRBV3-1 (or the pseudogene TRBV3-2) with TRBJ2-3, with TRBD2 identical over 10 bases. V was clipped by 4 bases and J by 1 base; unmatched bases: 2. Germline values: CDR1 LGHDT, CDR2 YNNKEL (reference sequence). The length of the CDR3 is 15 residues.

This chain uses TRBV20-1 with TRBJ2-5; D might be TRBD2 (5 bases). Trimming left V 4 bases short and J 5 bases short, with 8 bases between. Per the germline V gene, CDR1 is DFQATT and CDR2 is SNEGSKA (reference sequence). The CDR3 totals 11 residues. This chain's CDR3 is CSATSHETQYF. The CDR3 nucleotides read TGCAGTGCTACTAGCCACGAGACCCAGTACTTC.

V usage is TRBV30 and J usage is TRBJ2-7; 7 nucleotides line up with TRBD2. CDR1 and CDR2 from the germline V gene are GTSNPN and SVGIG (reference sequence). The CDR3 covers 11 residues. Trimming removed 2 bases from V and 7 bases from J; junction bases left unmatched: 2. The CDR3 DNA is TGTGCCTGGAGTTGGGGAGGGGAGCAGTACTTC. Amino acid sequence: CAWSWGGEQYF.

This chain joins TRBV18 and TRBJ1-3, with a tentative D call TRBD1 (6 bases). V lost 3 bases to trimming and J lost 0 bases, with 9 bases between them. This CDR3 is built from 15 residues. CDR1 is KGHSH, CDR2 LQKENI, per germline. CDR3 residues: CASSPGAFSGNTIYF. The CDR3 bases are TGTGCCAGCTCACCGGGGGCATTCTCTGGAAACACCATATATTTT.

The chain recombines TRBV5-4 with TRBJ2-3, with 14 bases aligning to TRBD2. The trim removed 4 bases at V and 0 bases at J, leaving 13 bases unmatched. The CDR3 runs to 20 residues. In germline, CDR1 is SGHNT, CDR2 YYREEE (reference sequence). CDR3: CASSPGLAGVWITSTDTQYF. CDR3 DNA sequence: TGTGCCAGCAGCCCGGGACTAGCGGGGGTTTGGATCACTAGCACAGATACGCAGTATTTT.